This TCR beta chain was identified in a study of pediatric ulcerative colitis. Measured with immunoSEQ multiplex PCR; TCRdb has only the in-frame clones, and not every one. The repertoire holds 60,000 or so clones, 70% to 85% seen once, with 5.2% in the top ten. The sequenced material came from blood. This TCR was recovered from a boy between 5 and 17 years old with moderate ulcerative colitis.

CDR3 region: CATSPSGDSQFF. For the CDR3, the DNA is TGTGCCACCAGCCCCTCGGGGGACAGTCAGTTCTTC. The chain links TRBV15 to TRBJ2-1; D is possibly TRBD1 (7 bases). Trimming took off 5 bases at V and 13 bases at J, with 15 bases between the two ends. This CDR3 spans 12 amino acids. From germline, CDR1 is LNHNV and CDR2 YYDKDF (reference sequence).